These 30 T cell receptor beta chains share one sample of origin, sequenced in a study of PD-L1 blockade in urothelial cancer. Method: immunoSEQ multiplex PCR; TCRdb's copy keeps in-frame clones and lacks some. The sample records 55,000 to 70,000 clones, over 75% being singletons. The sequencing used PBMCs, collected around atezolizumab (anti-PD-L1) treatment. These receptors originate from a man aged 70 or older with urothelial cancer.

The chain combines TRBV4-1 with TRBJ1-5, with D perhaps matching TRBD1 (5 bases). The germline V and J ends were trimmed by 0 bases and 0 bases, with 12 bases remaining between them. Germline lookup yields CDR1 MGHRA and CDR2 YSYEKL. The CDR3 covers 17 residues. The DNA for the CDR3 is TGCGCCAGCAGCCAAGATGGAGCGGGGACTAGCAATCAGCCCCAGCATTTT. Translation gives CASSQDGAGTSNQPQHF.

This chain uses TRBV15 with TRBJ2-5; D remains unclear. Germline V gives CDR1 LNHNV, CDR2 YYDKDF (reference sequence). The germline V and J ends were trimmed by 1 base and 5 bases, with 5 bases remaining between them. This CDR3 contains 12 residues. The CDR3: CATSRAEETQYF. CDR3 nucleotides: TGTGCCACCAGCAGAGCCGAGGAGACCCAGTACTTC.

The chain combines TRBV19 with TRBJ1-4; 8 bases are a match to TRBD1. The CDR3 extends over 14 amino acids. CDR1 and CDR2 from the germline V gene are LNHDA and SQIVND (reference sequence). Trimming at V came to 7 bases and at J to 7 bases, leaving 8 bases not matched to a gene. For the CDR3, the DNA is TGTGCCAGTACCCTGACAGGGGTGACTGAAAAACTGTTTTTT. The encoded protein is CASTLTGVTEKLFF.

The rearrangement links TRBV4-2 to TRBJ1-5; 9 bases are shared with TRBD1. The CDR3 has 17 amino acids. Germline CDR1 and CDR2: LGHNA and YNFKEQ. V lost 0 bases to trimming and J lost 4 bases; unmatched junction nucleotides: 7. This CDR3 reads CASSQERTGEGNQPQHF. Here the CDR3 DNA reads TGTGCCAGCAGCCAAGAGAGGACAGGGGAAGGTAATCAGCCCCAGCATTTT.

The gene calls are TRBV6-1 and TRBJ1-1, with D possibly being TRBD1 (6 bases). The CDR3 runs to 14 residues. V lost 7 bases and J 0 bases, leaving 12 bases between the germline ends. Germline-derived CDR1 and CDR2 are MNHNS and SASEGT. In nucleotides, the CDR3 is TGTGCCAGCAACCCGACAGGCTTGAACACTGAAGCTTTCTTT. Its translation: CASNPTGLNTEAFF.

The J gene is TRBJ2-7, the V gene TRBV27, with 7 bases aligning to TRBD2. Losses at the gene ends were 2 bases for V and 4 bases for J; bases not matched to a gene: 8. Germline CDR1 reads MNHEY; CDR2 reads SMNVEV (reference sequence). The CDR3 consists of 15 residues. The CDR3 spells CASSLGGSGGYEQYF. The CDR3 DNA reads TGTGCCAGCAGTTTAGGCGGGAGTGGAGGATACGAGCAGTACTTC.

The CDR3 coding sequence is TGTGCCAGCAGTTTCCCCTCACAGGGGGGGCCCACTGAAGCTTTCTTT. Amino acids: CASSFPSQGGPTEAFF. The genes are TRBV28 and TRBJ1-1; TRBD1 matches at 8 bases. V dropped 3 bases and J dropped 4; count of bases not matched to a gene: 10. This CDR3 is 16 amino acids long. Germline CDR1 reads MDHEN; CDR2 reads SYDVKM. The full variable domain, rest sourced from reference TRBV28 and TRBJ1-1, is DVKVTQSSRYLVKRTGEKVFLECVQDMDHENMFWYRQDPGLGLRLIYFSYDVKMKEKGDIPEGYSVSREKKERFSLILESASTNQTSMYLCASSFPSQGGPTEAFFGQGTRLTVV.

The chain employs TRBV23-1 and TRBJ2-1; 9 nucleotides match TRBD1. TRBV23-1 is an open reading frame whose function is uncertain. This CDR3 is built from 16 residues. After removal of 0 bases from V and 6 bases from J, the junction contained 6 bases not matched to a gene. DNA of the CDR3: TGCGCCAGCAGTCAATCTGGGACAGGGACAGGCAATGAGCAGTTCTTC. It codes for CASSQSGTGTGNEQFF.

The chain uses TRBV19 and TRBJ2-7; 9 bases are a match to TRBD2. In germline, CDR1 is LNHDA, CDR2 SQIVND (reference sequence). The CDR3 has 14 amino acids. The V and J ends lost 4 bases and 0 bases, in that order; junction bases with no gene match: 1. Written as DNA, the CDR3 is TGTGCCAGTAGTAGGACTAGCGTCTCCTACGAGCAGTACTTC. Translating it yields CASSRTSVSYEQYF.

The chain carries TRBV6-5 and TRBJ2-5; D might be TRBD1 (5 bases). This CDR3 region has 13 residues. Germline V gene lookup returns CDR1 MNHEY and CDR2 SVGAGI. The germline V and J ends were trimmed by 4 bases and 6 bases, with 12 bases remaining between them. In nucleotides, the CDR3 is TGTGCCAGCAGTTCAACAGGCTCCCAGACCCAGTACTTC. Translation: CASSSTGSQTQYF.

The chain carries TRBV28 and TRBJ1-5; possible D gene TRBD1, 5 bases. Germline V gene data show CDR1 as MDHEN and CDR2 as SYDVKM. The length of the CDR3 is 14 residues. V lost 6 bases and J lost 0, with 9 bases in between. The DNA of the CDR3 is TGTGCCAGCAGCAGGGTCTATAGCAATCAGCCCCAGCATTTT. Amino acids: CASSRVYSNQPQHF. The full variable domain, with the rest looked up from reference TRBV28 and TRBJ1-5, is DVKVTQSSRYLVKRTGEKVFLECVQDMDHENMFWYRQDPGLGLRLIYFSYDVKMKEKGDIPEGYSVSREKKERFSLILESASTNQTSMYLCASSRVYSNQPQHFGDGTRLSIL.

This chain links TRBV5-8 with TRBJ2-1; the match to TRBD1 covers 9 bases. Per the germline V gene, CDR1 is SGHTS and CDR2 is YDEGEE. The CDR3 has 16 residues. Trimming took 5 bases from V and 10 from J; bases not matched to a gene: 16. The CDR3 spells CASRPTGGAYRTEQFF. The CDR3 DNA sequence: TGTGCCAGCAGGCCCACAGGGGGCGCCTATCGGACCGAGCAGTTCTTC.

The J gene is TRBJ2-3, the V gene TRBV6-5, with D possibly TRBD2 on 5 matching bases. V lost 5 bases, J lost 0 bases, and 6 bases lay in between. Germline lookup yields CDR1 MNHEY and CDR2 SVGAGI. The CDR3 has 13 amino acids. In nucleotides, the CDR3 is TGTGCCAGCAGTCGGACTAGCACAGATACGCAGTATTTT. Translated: CASSRTSTDTQYF.

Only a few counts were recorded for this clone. The CDR3 region has the DNA TGCGCCAGCAGCCAAGGGCTGGGACAGCGTTATGGCTACACCTTC. Amino acid sequence: CASSQGLGQRYGYTF. The chain carries TRBV4-1 and TRBJ1-2, with 7 positions matching TRBD1. The V segment lost 1 base and the J segment 5 bases; nucleotides outside the gene matches: 7. Germline V gives CDR1 MGHRA, CDR2 YSYEKL. The CDR3 is 15 amino acids.

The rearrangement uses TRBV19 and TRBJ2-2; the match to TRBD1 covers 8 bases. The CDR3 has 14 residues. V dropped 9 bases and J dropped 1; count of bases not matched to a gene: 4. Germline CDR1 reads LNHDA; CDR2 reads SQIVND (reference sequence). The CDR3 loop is CASSTGVNTGELFF. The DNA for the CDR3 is TGTGCCAGCTCGACAGGGGTGAACACCGGGGAGCTGTTTTTT.

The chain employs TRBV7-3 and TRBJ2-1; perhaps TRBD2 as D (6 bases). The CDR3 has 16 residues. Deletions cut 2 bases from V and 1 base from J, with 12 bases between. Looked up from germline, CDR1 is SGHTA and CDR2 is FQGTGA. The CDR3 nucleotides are TGTGCCAGCAGCTTAGGATCTAGCGTGTCCTACAATGAGCAGTTCTTC. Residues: CASSLGSSVSYNEQFF.

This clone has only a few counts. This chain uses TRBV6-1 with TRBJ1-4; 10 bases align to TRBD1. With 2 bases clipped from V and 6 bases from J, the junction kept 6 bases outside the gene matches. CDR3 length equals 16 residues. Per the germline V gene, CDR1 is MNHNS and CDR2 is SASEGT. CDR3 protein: CASSETGQGTDEKLFF. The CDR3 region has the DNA TGTGCCAGCAGTGAAACGGGACAGGGGACTGATGAAAAACTGTTTTTT.

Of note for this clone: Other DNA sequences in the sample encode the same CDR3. The CDR3 coding sequence is TGTGCCAGCAGTTACGGCAGGGCAAACACTGAAGCTTTCTTT. Its translation: CASSYGRANTEAFF. The chain employs TRBV6-5 and TRBJ1-1, with D possibly matching TRBD1 (5 bases). V was clipped by 2 bases and J by 2 bases, with 9 bases between them. Germline V gene sequence: CDR1 MNHEY, CDR2 SVGAGI. This CDR3 contains 14 residues.

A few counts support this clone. The CDR3 region is CATGTSGSDGELFF. CDR3 nucleotides: TGCGCCACCGGGACTAGCGGGAGCGACGGGGAGCTGTTTTTT. The chain has TRBV10-2 and TRBJ2-2; 14 bases line up with TRBD2. Trimming removed 10 bases from V and 7 bases from J; junction bases left unmatched: 5. CDR3 size: 14 residues. CDR1 and CDR2 from the germline V gene are WSHSY and SAAADI.

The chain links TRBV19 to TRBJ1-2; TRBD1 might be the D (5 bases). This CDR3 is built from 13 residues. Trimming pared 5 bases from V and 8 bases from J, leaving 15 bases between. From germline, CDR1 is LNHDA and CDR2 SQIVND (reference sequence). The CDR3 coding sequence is TGTGCCAGTAGTGCATCAGGGTTAGGGGGCTACACCTTC. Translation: CASSASGLGGYTF.

As DNA, the CDR3 is TGTGCCAGCAGACTCCCAGGGGGATCTGTCGGCGAGCAGTACTTC. It yields the protein CASRLPGGSVGEQYF. The chain carries TRBV28 and TRBJ2-7; TRBD1 matches 7 bases. The CDR3 length is 15 residues. V dropped 6 bases and J dropped 6; count of bases not matched to a gene: 14. Per the germline V gene, CDR1 is MDHEN and CDR2 is SYDVKM.

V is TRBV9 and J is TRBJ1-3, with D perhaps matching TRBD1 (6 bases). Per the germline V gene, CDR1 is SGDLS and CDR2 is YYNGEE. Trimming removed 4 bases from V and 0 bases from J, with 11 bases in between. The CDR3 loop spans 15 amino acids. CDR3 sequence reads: CASSSGQSSGNTIYF. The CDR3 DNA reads TGTGCCAGCAGCTCTGGACAGAGCTCTGGAAACACCATATATTTT.

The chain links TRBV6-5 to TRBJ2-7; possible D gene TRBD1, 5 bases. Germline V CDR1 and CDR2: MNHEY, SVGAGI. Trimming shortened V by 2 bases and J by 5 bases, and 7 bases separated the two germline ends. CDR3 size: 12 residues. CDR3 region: CASSYKGNEQYF. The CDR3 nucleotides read TGTGCCAGCAGTTACAAGGGGAACGAGCAGTACTTC.

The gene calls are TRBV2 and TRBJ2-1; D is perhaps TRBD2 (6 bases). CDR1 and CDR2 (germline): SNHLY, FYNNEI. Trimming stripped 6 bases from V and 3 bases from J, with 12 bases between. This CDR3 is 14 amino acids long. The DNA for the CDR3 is TGTGCCAGCAGGAGGGTGACTAGCTACAATGAGCAGTTCTTC. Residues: CASRRVTSYNEQFF.

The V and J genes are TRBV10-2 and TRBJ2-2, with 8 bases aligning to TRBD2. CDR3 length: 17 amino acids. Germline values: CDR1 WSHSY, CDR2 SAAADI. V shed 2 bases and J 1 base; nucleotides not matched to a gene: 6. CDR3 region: CASSEKLAAVNTGELFF. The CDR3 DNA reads TGCGCCAGCAGTGAGAAACTAGCGGCCGTGAACACCGGGGAGCTGTTTTTT.

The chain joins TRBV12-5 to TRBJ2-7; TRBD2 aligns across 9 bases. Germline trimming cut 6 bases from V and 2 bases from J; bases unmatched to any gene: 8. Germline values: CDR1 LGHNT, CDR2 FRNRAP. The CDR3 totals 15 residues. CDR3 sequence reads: CASGPRLAEPYEQYF. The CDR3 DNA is TGTGCTAGTGGCCCCCGACTAGCGGAACCCTACGAGCAGTACTTC.

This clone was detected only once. As DNA, the CDR3 is TGCGCCAGCAGCTTGTCCCTGACTAGCGTGATGAGCACAGATACGCAGTATTTT. Protein: CASSLSLTSVMSTDTQYF. The genes are TRBV5-1 and TRBJ2-3; TRBD2 matches 8 bases. Trimming took 1 base from V and 0 from J; bases not matched to a gene: 10. Germline CDR1 reads SGHRS; CDR2 reads YFSETQ. The CDR3 has 18 residues.

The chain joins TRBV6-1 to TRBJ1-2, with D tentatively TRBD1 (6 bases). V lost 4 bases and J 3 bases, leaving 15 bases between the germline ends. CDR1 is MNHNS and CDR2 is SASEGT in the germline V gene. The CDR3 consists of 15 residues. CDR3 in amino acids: CASSVSGASHYGYTF. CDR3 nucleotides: TGTGCCAGCAGTGTTTCAGGGGCCTCTCACTATGGCTACACCTTC.

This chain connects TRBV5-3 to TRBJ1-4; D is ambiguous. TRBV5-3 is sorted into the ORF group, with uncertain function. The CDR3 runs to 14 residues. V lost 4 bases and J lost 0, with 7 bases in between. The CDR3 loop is CARSDHTTNEKLFF. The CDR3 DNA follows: TGTGCCAGAAGCGATCACACAACTAATGAAAAACTGTTTTTT.

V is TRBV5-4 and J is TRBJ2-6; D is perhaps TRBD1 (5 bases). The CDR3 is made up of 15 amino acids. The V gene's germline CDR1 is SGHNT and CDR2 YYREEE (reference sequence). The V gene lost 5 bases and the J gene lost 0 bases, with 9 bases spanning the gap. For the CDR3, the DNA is TGTGCCAGCAGTCTGGGGCCCTCTGGGGCCAACGTCCTGACTTTC. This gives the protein CASSLGPSGANVLTF.